Listed below are T cell receptor beta chains from one sample, sequenced in a study of blood T cell repertoires in COVID-19. Method: immunoSEQ multiplex PCR; TCRdb's copy keeps in-frame clones and lacks some. Here the sample spans 150,000 or so clones, about nine tenths being singletons. Sequencing was performed on peripheral blood. Receptors were obtained from a man aged 18 to 29 with acute or convalescent COVID-19. Each CDR3 is given with its conserved first and last residue. Clone size is stated in some rows and not others, as once, few, many or a class when expanded.

size: once; V: TRBV7-9; CDR3: CASRSHNEGDYTF
size: once; V: TRBV3-1/TRBV3-2; CDR3: CASSQDVGQITDTQYF
size: .; V: TRBV15; CDR3: CATERAYLDGYTF
size: few; V: TRBV13; CDR3: CASSLVRLNSDTQYF
size: .; V: TRBV11-2; CDR3: CASSWDISAAFF
size: once; V: TRBV6-1; CDR3: CASSVPGTSVGKPQHF
size: .; V: TRBV14; CDR3: CASSQFGTTSYNEQFF
size: few; V: TRBV11-2; CDR3: CASSLGQGGSGNTIYF
size: .; V: TRBV29-1; CDR3: CSVEMASGRGGGELFF
size: .; V: TRBV5-1; CDR3: CASSFASGRSYEQYF
size: .; V: TRBV3-1/TRBV3-2; CDR3: CASSRSGTGVFYEQYF
size: .; V: TRBV5-4; CDR3: CASSTLTGYAEAFF
size: .; V: TRBV12-5; CDR3: CASGLPPRTVYLAKNIQYF
size: .; V: TRBV19; CDR3: CASRGTEFVYGYTF
size: .; V: TRBV5-1; CDR3: CASSPITLDTEAFF
size: .; V: TRBV6-1; CDR3: CASSDRGNTEAFF
size: once; V: TRBV7-8; CDR3: CASSLERWNTEAFF
size: once; V: TRBV4-1; CDR3: CASSQDGLAGVLLETQYF
size: once; V: TRBV6-5; CDR3: CAGTSYNEQFF
size: .; V: TRBV29-1; CDR3: CSGQGANTEAFF
size: .; V: TRBV19; CDR3: CASSIIQGSYEQYF
size: .; V: TRBV29-1; CDR3: CSVQRNGENTEAFF
size: .; V: TRBV19; CDR3: CASSMVPGGGNQPQHF
size: .; V: TRBV19; CDR3: CASSRPTGGNQPQHF
size: .; V: TRBV5-1; CDR3: CASSLGTGQGYTF
size: .; V: TRBV5-1; CDR3: CASSWGQGAEAFF
size: .; V: TRBV19; CDR3: CASSRRQGATEAFF
size: .; V: TRBV25-1; CDR3: CASSEVQINSPLHF
size: .; V: TRBV5-1; CDR3: CASRQEGNEQFF
size: .; V: TRBV7-9; CDR3: CASSLAFRDRAMNEQFF
size: .; V: TRBV5-6; CDR3: CASQKRGSQFF